These T cell receptor beta chains were read from a single sample in a study of molecular identifiers for immune sequencing clone quantification. From the PCR reads, TCRdb called clonotypes with MiXCR, one entry per CDR3 protein. The sample comprises around 470,000 distinct CDR3 sequences, 20% to 25% of which are singletons, and 0.84% rests with the top ten. The sequenced sample consisted of naive CD8+ T cells from blood, with Jurkat cell RNA spiked in. These receptor sequences come from a human donor in good health. Some libraries in this study had Jurkat cell RNA spiked in. Each CDR3 is given with its conserved first and last residue. A D gene is named only where the DNA matches it firmly.

J,V,D,CDR3
TRBJ2-1,TRBV7-2,TRBD1,CASSLGDRNYNEQFF
TRBJ2-3,TRBV20-1,NA,CSARDEGESQDTQYF
TRBJ1-3,TRBV12-3/TRBV12-4,NA,CASNRPGHLSGNTIYF
TRBJ2-3,TRBV9,NA,CASSVGHDTDTQYF
TRBJ1-5,TRBV20-1,NA,CSASYPGENQPQHF
TRBJ2-3,TRBV12-3/TRBV12-4,TRBD2,CASRGQRGGQDTQYF
TRBJ2-3,TRBV10-2,TRBD2,CASSVSGSWADTQYF
TRBJ2-7,TRBV20-1,NA,CSAQTGLSSYEQYF
TRBJ2-5,TRBV6-6,NA,CASSYSFPLEGGETQYF
TRBJ2-1,TRBV5-8,NA,CAGSPGVPAYNEQFF
TRBJ1-2,TRBV6-4,NA,CASSPTPDRFYGYTF
TRBJ2-5,TRBV3-1,NA,CASSQARVSTRETQYF
TRBJ1-2,TRBV6-5,NA,CASSYRPSGLSYGYTF
TRBJ2-7,TRBV6-5,TRBD1,CASSSTGYSNSYEQYF
TRBJ1-1,TRBV14,NA,CASSPFGDTEAFF
TRBJ1-1,TRBV12-3/TRBV12-4,NA,CASRGDSWGYEAFF
TRBJ1-5,TRBV30,TRBD1,CAWSGQGEYSNQPQHF
TRBJ2-7,TRBV7-2,NA,CASSLARGWGRSSYEQYF
TRBJ2-5,TRBV29-1,NA,CSVYLPQETQYF
TRBJ2-7,TRBV25-1,TRBD2,CASRGHSGNDYEQYF
TRBJ2-7,TRBV3-1,NA,CASSQGGFSYEQYF
TRBJ2-5,TRBV15,NA,CATSSLLLQETQYF
TRBJ2-2,TRBV5-1,NA,CASSLPSDGVGTGELFF
TRBJ2-5,TRBV5-1,NA,CASSFQDQGTQYF
TRBJ1-4,TRBV15,NA,CATSRQEEKLFF
TRBJ1-1,TRBV7-6,NA,CASSLGTSSGGAFF
TRBJ2-7,TRBV4-1,TRBD2,CTTSSGGGSYEQYF
TRBJ2-7,TRBV6-2/TRBV6-3,NA,CASRGEESHEQYF
TRBJ2-7,TRBV5-1,NA,CASSLVGPTGSSYEQYF
TRBJ2-6,TRBV19,NA,CASSVEARGANVLTF
TRBJ2-2,TRBV4-3,TRBD1,CASSQVLGTADTGELFF
TRBJ2-3,TRBV7-9,NA,CASSPLPDTQYF
TRBJ2-2,TRBV19,NA,CASSIASPTGELFF
TRBJ2-2,TRBV7-3,TRBD1,CASSGTDSGELFF
TRBJ2-2,TRBV27,TRBD2,CASSSYGLAGDAGELFF
TRBJ2-3,TRBV19,NA,CASSIRQQTDTQYF
TRBJ2-1,TRBV5-1,NA,CAGSLGPQPNEQFF
TRBJ1-5,TRBV6-6,NA,CASSYYLTTTDDQPQHF
TRBJ2-7,TRBV6-2/TRBV6-3,TRBD1,CASLRQGAYEQYF
TRBJ1-4,TRBV6-2/TRBV6-3,NA,CASLTGTPSNEKLFF
TRBJ2-7,TRBV29-1,NA,CSVVGPADGREQYF
TRBJ1-6,TRBV6-5,NA,CASSYSGSHSPLHF
TRBJ2-3,TRBV7-9,NA,CASSLTAGTQDTQYF
TRBJ1-1,TRBV4-3,NA,CASSQETGFNTEAFF
TRBJ2-2,TRBV7-9,TRBD2,CASSSRLTSGKSGELFF
TRBJ2-7,TRBV7-2,NA,CASSLVSGDAYEQYF
TRBJ1-5,TRBV12-3/TRBV12-4,NA,CASSNGAFSNQPQHF
TRBJ2-3,TRBV19,TRBD2,CASSWLAGLADTQYF
TRBJ1-2,TRBV7-9,TRBD1,CASSLTGEPGGYTF
TRBJ2-5,TRBV7-7,NA,CAVGQETQYF
TRBJ2-3,TRBV7-4,TRBD2,CASSLGGDRTDTQYF
TRBJ2-1,TRBV7-9,NA,CASSLAGTRGSYNEQFF
TRBJ1-2,TRBV18,NA,CASSPPGDYGYTF